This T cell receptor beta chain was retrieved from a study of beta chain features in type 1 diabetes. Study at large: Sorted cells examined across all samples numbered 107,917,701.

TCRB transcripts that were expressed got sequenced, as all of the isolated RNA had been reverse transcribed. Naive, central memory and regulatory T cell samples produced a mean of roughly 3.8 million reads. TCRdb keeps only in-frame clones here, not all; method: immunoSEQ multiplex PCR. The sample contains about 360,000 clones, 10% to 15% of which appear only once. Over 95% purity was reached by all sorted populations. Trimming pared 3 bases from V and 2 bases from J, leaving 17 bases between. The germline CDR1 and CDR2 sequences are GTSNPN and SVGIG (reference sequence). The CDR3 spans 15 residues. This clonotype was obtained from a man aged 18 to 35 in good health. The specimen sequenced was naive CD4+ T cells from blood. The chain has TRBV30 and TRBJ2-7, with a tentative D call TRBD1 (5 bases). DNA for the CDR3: TGTGCCTGGAGCCCAGGGTGGATAGGGGCCTACGAGCAGTACTTC. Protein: CAWSPGWIGAYEQYF.